This is a list of T cell receptor beta chains from one sample in a study of radiotherapy plus CTLA-4 blockade in lung cancer. TCRdb keeps only in-frame clones here, not all; method: immunoSEQ multiplex PCR. The repertoire holds 42,000 or so clones, roughly 79% seen once, with 23% in the top ten. The starting material was peripheral blood, obtained from a patient treated with radiotherapy plus ipilimumab. These receptor sequences come from a human donor with non-small cell lung cancer that progressed on radiotherapy plus ipilimumab. Both conserved end residues are part of each CDR3. Each record gives: CDR3 length, J gene, clone size, D gene, V gene, CDR3 protein, CDR3 DNA. A D gene is named only where the DNA matches it firmly. For some rows the clone size is stated as once, few or many, or as a class when expanded; others skip it.

cdr3_length: 14; j_call: TRBJ1-1; clone_size: .; d_call: .; v_call: TRBV5-1; cdr3_aa: CASSLGQARLEAFF; cdr3_nt: TGCGCCAGCAGCTTGGGACAGGCGAGGCTTGAAGCTTTCTTT
cdr3_length: 17; j_call: TRBJ2-1; clone_size: .; d_call: TRBD2; v_call: TRBV27; cdr3_aa: CASSPPTSGGFTNEQFF; cdr3_nt: TGTGCCAGCAGTCCGCCGACTAGCGGGGGGTTCACCAATGAGCAGTTCTTC
cdr3_length: 16; j_call: TRBJ2-6; clone_size: .; d_call: TRBD1; v_call: TRBV19; cdr3_aa: CASRRTGGSGANVLTF; cdr3_nt: TGTGCCAGTAGGCGGACAGGGGGCTCTGGGGCCAACGTCCTGACTTTC
cdr3_length: 16; j_call: TRBJ2-1; clone_size: .; d_call: TRBD1; v_call: TRBV15; cdr3_aa: CATSRGQGTAYNEQFF; cdr3_nt: TGTGCCACCAGCAGAGGACAGGGGACAGCCTACAATGAGCAGTTCTTC
cdr3_length: 17; j_call: TRBJ2-1; clone_size: .; d_call: TRBD2; v_call: TRBV2; cdr3_aa: CASSPRLAGDSYNEQFF; cdr3_nt: TGTGCCAGCAGCCCGAGACTAGCGGGGGACTCCTACAATGAGCAGTTCTTC
cdr3_length: 12; j_call: TRBJ2-7; clone_size: once; d_call: .; v_call: TRBV14; cdr3_aa: CASSQDLRAEYF; cdr3_nt: TGTGCCAGCAGCCAAGATCTGAGGGCGGAGTACTTC
cdr3_length: 14; j_call: TRBJ1-2; clone_size: .; d_call: .; v_call: TRBV18; cdr3_aa: CASSFEDRSYGYTF; cdr3_nt: TGTGCCAGCTCTTTCGAAGACAGGTCTTATGGCTACACCTTC
cdr3_length: 16; j_call: TRBJ2-2; clone_size: .; d_call: TRBD2; v_call: TRBV9; cdr3_aa: CASSVSSGGNGGELFF; cdr3_nt: TGTGCCAGCAGCGTATCTAGCGGGGGAAATGGCGGGGAGCTGTTTTTT
cdr3_length: 16; j_call: TRBJ1-2; clone_size: .; d_call: .; v_call: TRBV7-8; cdr3_aa: CASSLAGTPSNYGYTF; cdr3_nt: TGTGCCAGCAGCTTAGCCGGGACACCGTCAAACTATGGCTACACCTTC
cdr3_length: 14; j_call: TRBJ2-7; clone_size: .; d_call: TRBD2; v_call: TRBV29-1; cdr3_aa: CSVRGTSGGYEQYF; cdr3_nt: TGCAGCGTTCGGGGGACTAGCGGGGGTTACGAGCAGTACTTC
cdr3_length: 17; j_call: TRBJ1-2; clone_size: .; d_call: TRBD1; v_call: TRBV27; cdr3_aa: CASSLKNRSTGSYGYTF; cdr3_nt: TGTGCCAGCAGCTTGAAAAATAGATCGACAGGGAGCTATGGCTACACCTTC
cdr3_length: 16; j_call: TRBJ2-6; clone_size: .; d_call: TRBD1; v_call: TRBV27; cdr3_aa: CASSLGQGVGANVLTF; cdr3_nt: TGTGCCAGCAGTTTAGGACAGGGGGTTGGGGCCAACGTCCTGACTTTC
cdr3_length: 13; j_call: TRBJ1-2; clone_size: once; d_call: TRBD1; v_call: TRBV7-8; cdr3_aa: CASSSGQGGGYTF; cdr3_nt: TGTGCCAGCAGCTCAGGACAGGGAGGAGGATACACCTTC
cdr3_length: 15; j_call: TRBJ2-1; clone_size: .; d_call: TRBD1; v_call: TRBV15; cdr3_aa: CATSHTGTGINEQFF; cdr3_nt: TGTGCCACCAGCCATACCGGGACAGGTATCAATGAGCAGTTCTTC
cdr3_length: 15; j_call: TRBJ1-3; clone_size: .; d_call: .; v_call: TRBV11-2; cdr3_aa: CASSPQVASGNTIYF; cdr3_nt: TGTGCCAGCAGCCCACAGGTGGCCTCTGGAAACACCATATATTTT
cdr3_length: 14; j_call: TRBJ1-2; clone_size: .; d_call: .; v_call: TRBV10-3; cdr3_aa: CAISDQGQSYGYTF; cdr3_nt: TGTGCCATCAGTGACCAGGGGCAGAGCTATGGCTACACCTTC
cdr3_length: 14; j_call: TRBJ2-1; clone_size: .; d_call: .; v_call: TRBV11-1; cdr3_aa: CASSLVSTDNEQFF; cdr3_nt: TGTGCCAGCAGCTTAGTCTCTACGGACAATGAGCAGTTCTTC
cdr3_length: 16; j_call: TRBJ2-3; clone_size: .; d_call: .; v_call: TRBV5-4; cdr3_aa: CASSLGGGASTDTQYF; cdr3_nt: TGTGCCAGCAGCTTGGGAGGGGGGGCCTCCACAGATACGCAGTATTTT
cdr3_length: 13; j_call: TRBJ2-2; clone_size: once; d_call: .; v_call: TRBV7-3; cdr3_aa: CASSYDMTGELFF; cdr3_nt: TGTGCCAGCAGCTACGACATGACCGGGGAGCTGTTTTTT
cdr3_length: 14; j_call: TRBJ1-2; clone_size: .; d_call: .; v_call: TRBV7-2; cdr3_aa: CASSLSQGSYGYTF; cdr3_nt: TGTGCCAGCAGCTTAAGTCAGGGGAGCTATGGCTACACCTTC
cdr3_length: 15; j_call: TRBJ2-2; clone_size: few; d_call: .; v_call: TRBV6-1; cdr3_aa: CASSPTGTFTGELFF; cdr3_nt: TGTGCCAGCAGCCCTACCGGGACTTTTACCGGGGAGCTGTTTTTT
cdr3_length: 16; j_call: TRBJ2-7; clone_size: .; d_call: .; v_call: TRBV5-1; cdr3_aa: CASTEDRTFSSYEQYF; cdr3_nt: TGCGCCAGCACAGAGGACAGAACCTTTAGCTCCTACGAGCAGTACTTC
cdr3_length: 15; j_call: TRBJ2-1; clone_size: .; d_call: TRBD2; v_call: TRBV11-1; cdr3_aa: CASSPREETYNEQFF; cdr3_nt: TGTGCCAGCAGCCCCCGGGAGGAGACCTACAATGAGCAGTTCTTC
cdr3_length: 16; j_call: TRBJ2-2; clone_size: few; d_call: TRBD1; v_call: TRBV9; cdr3_aa: CASSPRQGFISGELFF; cdr3_nt: TGTGCCAGCAGCCCCAGACAGGGCTTCATCTCCGGGGAGCTGTTTTTT
cdr3_length: 16; j_call: TRBJ1-1; clone_size: .; d_call: .; v_call: TRBV4-2; cdr3_aa: CASSQDRGGPNTEAFF; cdr3_nt: TGTGCCAGCAGCCAAGATCGGGGGGGGCCTAACACTGAAGCTTTCTTT
cdr3_length: 14; j_call: TRBJ1-1; clone_size: .; d_call: .; v_call: TRBV7-2; cdr3_aa: CASSATGAYTEAFF; cdr3_nt: TGTGCCAGCAGCGCGACAGGAGCCTACACTGAAGCTTTCTTT
cdr3_length: 15; j_call: TRBJ2-3; clone_size: .; d_call: .; v_call: TRBV18; cdr3_aa: CASAINRVESGTQYF; cdr3_nt: TGTGCCAGCGCTATTAACAGGGTTGAAAGTGGTACGCAGTATTTT
cdr3_length: 14; j_call: TRBJ1-2; clone_size: .; d_call: .; v_call: TRBV19; cdr3_aa: CASSSGGGSGGYTF; cdr3_nt: TGTGCCAGTAGTTCCGGGGGGGGAAGTGGTGGCTACACCTTC
cdr3_length: 15; j_call: TRBJ1-2; clone_size: .; d_call: .; v_call: TRBV25-1; cdr3_aa: CASYSAGRWGYGYTF; cdr3_nt: TGTGCCAGTTACTCGGCGGGGCGTTGGGGCTATGGCTACACCTTC
cdr3_length: 15; j_call: TRBJ2-3; clone_size: .; d_call: .; v_call: TRBV5-1; cdr3_aa: CASSLASATTDTQYF; cdr3_nt: TGCGCCAGCAGCTTGGCCAGCGCCACCACAGATACGCAGTATTTT
cdr3_length: 12; j_call: TRBJ2-1; clone_size: .; d_call: TRBD1; v_call: TRBV10-3; cdr3_aa: CAIRPQGDEQFF; cdr3_nt: TGTGCCATCAGACCACAGGGGGATGAGCAGTTCTTC
cdr3_length: 16; j_call: TRBJ2-1; clone_size: .; d_call: .; v_call: TRBV7-2; cdr3_aa: CASSYTGRLKNNEQFF; cdr3_nt: TGTGCCAGCAGCTATACAGGCCGGCTAAAGAACAATGAGCAGTTCTTC
cdr3_length: 14; j_call: TRBJ1-1; clone_size: .; d_call: .; v_call: TRBV6-1; cdr3_aa: CASKLVSQGLEAFF; cdr3_nt: TGTGCCAGTAAGTTGGTGTCTCAGGGTCTTGAAGCTTTCTTT
cdr3_length: 13; j_call: TRBJ1-1; clone_size: few; d_call: .; v_call: TRBV13; cdr3_aa: CASNAQGLLGAFF; cdr3_nt: TGTGCCAGCAACGCCCAGGGCCTTTTAGGAGCTTTCTTT
cdr3_length: 14; j_call: TRBJ2-3; clone_size: once; d_call: .; v_call: TRBV9; cdr3_aa: CASSVRELRDTQYF; cdr3_nt: TGTGCCAGCAGCGTGAGGGAGCTCAGAGATACGCAGTATTTT
cdr3_length: 18; j_call: TRBJ2-5; clone_size: .; d_call: TRBD2; v_call: TRBV4-1; cdr3_aa: CASSQAGRAPEAKRTQYF; cdr3_nt: TGCGCCAGCAGCCAAGCAGGGAGGGCTCCCGAGGCGAAAAGGACCCAGTACTTC
cdr3_length: 13; j_call: TRBJ2-7; clone_size: .; d_call: .; v_call: TRBV5-8; cdr3_aa: CASSFGQSYEQYF; cdr3_nt: TGTGCCAGCAGCTTCGGACAGTCCTACGAGCAGTACTTC
cdr3_length: 13; j_call: TRBJ2-3; clone_size: .; d_call: .; v_call: TRBV29-1; cdr3_aa: CSARGTAGDTQYF; cdr3_nt: TGCAGCGCTCGGGGGACAGCAGGGGATACGCAGTATTTT
cdr3_length: 12; j_call: TRBJ1-1; clone_size: .; d_call: .; v_call: TRBV6-5; cdr3_aa: CAAGRTNTEAFF; cdr3_nt: TGTGCCGCTGGGAGGACGAACACTGAAGCTTTCTTT
cdr3_length: 15; j_call: TRBJ1-1; clone_size: once; d_call: TRBD1; v_call: TRBV19; cdr3_aa: CASSVLTGVNTEAFF; cdr3_nt: TGTGCCAGTAGTGTTTTGACAGGGGTGAACACTGAAGCTTTCTTT
cdr3_length: 13; j_call: TRBJ2-3; clone_size: few; d_call: .; v_call: TRBV5-4; cdr3_aa: CASSLSNTDTQYF; cdr3_nt: TGTGCCAGCAGCTTGTCTAACACAGATACGCAGTATTTT
cdr3_length: 17; j_call: TRBJ1-2; clone_size: .; d_call: TRBD1; v_call: TRBV11-2; cdr3_aa: CASSLSRNSGQGNGYTF; cdr3_nt: TGTGCCAGCAGCTTATCTCGGAACTCTGGACAGGGCAATGGCTACACCTTC
cdr3_length: 10; j_call: TRBJ1-1; clone_size: .; d_call: .; v_call: TRBV6-4; cdr3_aa: CWGGNTEAFF; cdr3_nt: TGCTGGGGGGGGAACACTGAAGCTTTCTTT
cdr3_length: 15; j_call: TRBJ1-6; clone_size: .; d_call: .; v_call: TRBV7-9; cdr3_aa: CASSDMTVYNSPLHF; cdr3_nt: TGTGCCAGCAGCGATATGACAGTCTATAATTCACCCCTCCACTTT
cdr3_length: 13; j_call: TRBJ2-7; clone_size: .; d_call: .; v_call: TRBV18; cdr3_aa: CASSPRDSHEQYF; cdr3_nt: TGTGCCAGCTCGCCGCGGGACAGCCACGAGCAGTACTTC
cdr3_length: 14; j_call: TRBJ1-2; clone_size: .; d_call: .; v_call: TRBV28; cdr3_aa: CASNRVVSGGGYTF; cdr3_nt: TGTGCCAGCAATCGGGTGGTTTCGGGGGGCGGCTACACCTTC
cdr3_length: 14; j_call: TRBJ1-5; clone_size: few; d_call: TRBD1; v_call: TRBV18; cdr3_aa: CASSQKTGPQPQHF; cdr3_nt: TGTGCCAGCTCACAAAAGACAGGGCCTCAGCCCCAGCATTTT